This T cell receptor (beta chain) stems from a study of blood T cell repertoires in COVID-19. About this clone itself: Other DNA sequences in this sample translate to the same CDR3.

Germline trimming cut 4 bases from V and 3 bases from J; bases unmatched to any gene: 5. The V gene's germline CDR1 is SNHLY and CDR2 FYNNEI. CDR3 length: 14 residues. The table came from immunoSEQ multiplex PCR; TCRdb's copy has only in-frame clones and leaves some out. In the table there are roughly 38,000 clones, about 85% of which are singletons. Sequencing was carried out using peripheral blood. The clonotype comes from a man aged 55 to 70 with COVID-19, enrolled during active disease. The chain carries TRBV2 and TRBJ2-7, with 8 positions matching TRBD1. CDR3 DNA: TGTGCCAGCAGTGTGGGAACAGGGGGCTACGAGCAGTACTTC. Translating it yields CASSVGTGGYEQYF.